These T cell receptor beta chains were read from a single sample in a study of cytomegalovirus exposure and HLA in healthy donors. Assay used: immunoSEQ multiplex PCR; TCRdb lists only in-frame clones, some missing. The sample holds about 120,000 clones; about 86% are singletons and the top ten take 3.9%. Sequencing was carried out using PBMCs. These receptors were obtained from a woman aged 30 to 39 in good health and CMV-seronegative. CDR3s include the opening cysteine and the closing phenylalanine or tryptophan. The D gene is left open where the match is weak. Clone size appears in some rows only: once, few, many, or a class for an expanded clone.

.	TRBV7-9	.	TRBJ2-2	CASSLLTGELFF	TGTGCCAGCAGCCTTCTTACCGGGGAGCTGTTTTTT
.	TRBV10-2	.	TRBJ1-5	CASSELLGAYQPQHF	TGCGCCAGCAGTGAGTTGTTGGGGGCCTATCAGCCCCAGCATTTT
.	TRBV9	TRBD2	TRBJ2-1	CASSATGGTSGRNEQFF	TGTGCCAGCAGCGCGACAGGGGGGACTAGCGGACGCAATGAGCAGTTCTTC
.	TRBV18	TRBD1	TRBJ1-2	CASTYGDRANYGYTF	TGTGCCAGTACTTATGGGGACAGAGCTAACTATGGCTACACCTTC
.	TRBV15	.	TRBJ2-3	CATSLGGIKQYF	TGTGCCACCAGCCTAGGGGGTATTAAGCAGTATTTT
.	TRBV27	.	TRBJ2-7	CASSLAAAAEQYF	TGTGCCAGCAGTTTGGCGGCAGCCGCCGAGCAGTACTTC
.	TRBV18	TRBD1	TRBJ1-1	CASSPFQEDRSEAFF	TGTGCCAGCTCACCGTTTCAGGAGGACAGGAGTGAAGCTTTCTTT
.	TRBV4-2	TRBD1	TRBJ2-7	CASSQGTGDSYEQYF	TGTGCCAGCAGCCAAGGAACAGGGGACTCCTACGAGCAGTACTTC
.	TRBV28	.	TRBJ2-7	CASSLVGATGSYEQYF	TGTGCCAGCAGCCTTGTTGGTGCCACAGGGTCCTACGAGCAGTACTTC
once	TRBV5-1	.	TRBJ2-5	CASSLDAGDMYQETQYF	TGCGCCAGCAGCTTGGATGCAGGGGACATGTACCAAGAGACCCAGTACTTC
.	TRBV28	.	TRBJ1-2	CASSLQGVYGYTF	TGTGCCAGCAGTTTACAAGGGGTCTATGGCTACACCTTC
.	TRBV7-8	.	TRBJ2-1	CASSSTQGSYNEQFF	TGTGCCAGCAGCTCTACCCAGGGTTCCTACAATGAGCAGTTCTTC
.	TRBV25-1	.	TRBJ1-5	CASPGLGSKPQHF	TGTGCCAGCCCTGGCCTCGGGTCGAAGCCCCAGCATTTT
few	TRBV10-2	TRBD2	TRBJ2-1	CASSLAGGPYNEQFF	TGCGCCAGCAGTTTAGCGGGAGGGCCCTACAATGAGCAGTTCTTC
.	TRBV6-5	.	TRBJ1-2	CASSYSGQGSGYGYTF	TGTGCCAGCAGTTACTCGGGGCAGGGGAGTGGCTATGGCTACACCTTC
few	TRBV30	.	TRBJ1-6	CAWSVSHRDSPLHF	TGTGCCTGGAGTGTATCCCACCGGGATTCACCCCTCCACTTT
.	TRBV19	TRBD2	TRBJ2-3	CASSRDSGASTDTQYF	TGTGCCAGTAGTAGAGATAGCGGGGCTAGCACAGATACGCAGTATTTT
.	TRBV5-4	TRBD2	TRBJ2-1	CASSLPSGTGGHEQFF	TGTGCCAGCAGCTTGCCTAGCGGGACGGGCGGTCATGAGCAGTTCTTC
.	TRBV5-1	.	TRBJ2-1	CASSAQGGDNEQFF	TGCGCCAGCAGCGCACAGGGAGGGGACAATGAGCAGTTCTTC
once	TRBV14	.	TRBJ2-1	CASSQEFSGSTFYNEQFF	TGTGCCAGCAGCCAAGAATTTTCCGGGAGCACCTTTTACAATGAGCAGTTCTTC
.	TRBV9	.	TRBJ2-3	CASSATDTQYF	TGTGCCAGCAGCGCGACAGATACGCAGTATTTT
.	TRBV19	TRBD2	TRBJ2-3	CASSMGEGQDTQYF	TGTGCCAGTAGTATGGGGGAGGGCCAAGATACGCAGTATTTT
few	TRBV5-4	TRBD2	TRBJ2-1	CASSLGPGTSDNEQFF	TGTGCCAGCAGCTTGGGACCCGGGACTAGCGACAATGAGCAGTTCTTC
.	TRBV11-2	.	TRBJ2-1	CASSSGLMSSYNEQFF	TGTGCCAGCAGCTCTGGACTGATGAGCTCCTACAATGAGCAGTTCTTC
.	TRBV28	.	TRBJ2-6	CASTGGSGANVLTF	TGTGCCAGCACAGGTGGCTCTGGGGCCAACGTCCTGACTTTC
few	TRBV19	TRBD1	TRBJ2-1	CASSIVDRGRYNEQFF	TGTGCCAGTAGTATCGTGGACAGGGGGCGTTACAATGAGCAGTTCTTC
few	TRBV28	TRBD1	TRBJ2-7	CSEQGAAYEQYF	TGTTCCGAGCAGGGGGCGGCATACGAGCAGTACTTC
.	TRBV28	.	TRBJ1-2	CASSSPLTGLIDGYTF	TGTGCCAGCAGTTCACCCTTAACGGGACTAATCGATGGCTACACCTTC
.	TRBV18	TRBD1	TRBJ1-1	CASSTTGPNTEAFF	TGTGCCAGCTCAACGACAGGGCCTAACACTGAAGCTTTCTTT
once	TRBV5-4	TRBD2	TRBJ2-3	CASSQSSGSPDTQYF	TGTGCCAGCAGCCAGTCTAGCGGGAGTCCAGATACGCAGTATTTT
.	TRBV7-9	.	TRBJ2-5	CASSPPTGAETQYF	TGTGCCAGCAGCCCCCCTACGGGAGCGGAGACCCAGTACTTC
.	TRBV2	.	TRBJ2-7	CASSESQDLPYEQYF	TGTGCCAGCAGTGAGTCACAGGATCTGCCCTACGAGCAGTACTTC
.	TRBV28	.	TRBJ1-5	CASSPGWPQHF	TGTGCCAGCAGTCCAGGGTGGCCCCAGCATTTT
.	TRBV2	.	TRBJ2-1	CASSDLDWQFF	TGTGCCAGCAGTGATTTAGACTGGCAGTTCTTC
.	TRBV9	TRBD2	TRBJ2-3	CASSALAATSTDTQYF	TGTGCCAGCAGCGCACTAGCGGCAACTAGCACAGATACGCAGTATTTT
few	TRBV19	TRBD1	TRBJ2-7	CASSQDRGYEQYF	TGTGCCAGTAGTCAGGACAGGGGCTACGAGCAGTACTTC
few	TRBV10-2	TRBD2	TRBJ2-1	CASREGLAGSYEQFF	TGCGCCAGCAGGGAGGGTCTAGCGGGATCCTATGAGCAGTTCTTC
once	TRBV6-4	.	TRBJ2-1	CASSDSDAGGNEQFF	TGTGCCAGCAGTGACTCGGATGCAGGGGGGAATGAGCAGTTCTTC
.	TRBV28	TRBD2	TRBJ2-7	CASSEAGERSYEQYF	TGTGCCAGCAGTGAAGCGGGAGAGCGCTCCTACGAGCAGTACTTC
.	TRBV5-4	.	TRBJ2-3	CASSLWGEGTDTQYF	TGTGCCAGCAGCTTGTGGGGGGAAGGTACAGATACGCAGTATTTT
.	TRBV4-2	.	TRBJ1-3	CASSQAGGGNTIYF	TGTGCCAGCAGCCAAGCTGGGGGCGGAAACACCATATATTTT
once	TRBV10-3	TRBD2	TRBJ2-1	CAIGTPTSGSQQFF	TGTGCCATCGGTACCCCGACTAGCGGGAGTCAGCAGTTCTTC